The rows below give T cell receptor beta chains drawn from one sample of a study of blood T cell repertoires in COVID-19. TCRdb's table, derived via immunoSEQ multiplex PCR, lists solely in-frame clones and lacks some. Among 140,000 or so clones, about 82% were seen once, and the ten largest hold around 6.2%. Sequencing was performed on PBMCs or T cells enriched from blood (not recorded which). Every receptor here comes from a woman aged 40 to 55 who had recovered from COVID-19. CDR3s leave out the opening cysteine and the closing phenylalanine or tryptophan.

>TRBJ2-2|TRBV6-4
ASSDGQGETGELF
>TRBJ1-1|TRBV25-1
ASSEYQGQEAF
>TRBJ2-3|TRBV11-3
ASSPGGMDTDTQY
>TRBJ2-1|TRBV11-2
ASSPWGRGSSYNEQF
>TRBJ1-1|TRBV5-1
ASSWGTGETEAF
>TRBJ2-5|TRBV2
ASSERSGRVKETQY
>TRBJ2-2|TRBV24-1
ATSDTAQGTGELF
>TRBJ2-7|TRBV28
ASSLSGPQTYEQY
>TRBJ1-5|TRBV6-1
ASSEAAGYQPQH
>TRBJ2-7|TRBV9
ASSDPDRVCFYEQY
>TRBJ1-5|TRBV7-2
ASSLAGGSNQPQH
>TRBJ2-7|TRBV2
ASSDPGRSSYEQY
>TRBJ2-7|TRBV5-1
ASTTRGLGRYEQY
>TRBJ1-5|TRBV6-1
ASSELRSQPQH
>TRBJ1-3|TRBV4-1
ASSQGGRGSGNTIY
>TRBJ2-5|TRBV3-1/TRBV3-2
ASSLKEYRETQY
>TRBJ2-1|TRBV13
ASSLSGVPYNEQF
>TRBJ2-7|TRBV15
ATSRLGSYEQY
>TRBJ1-1|TRBV27
ASSGQGRTEAF
>TRBJ1-2|TRBV12-1
ASSCLKGHRAGGYT
>TRBJ1-5|TRBV20-1
SASCPPGGSEMGNQPQH
>TRBJ1-2|TRBV5-6
ASSSGVPPLWGYT
>TRBJ1-5|TRBV30
AWSVQGREPQH
>TRBJ1-4|TRBV21-1
ASPTRRDSLYEKLF
>TRBJ2-1|TRBV11-2
ASRLTGTGVKNEQF
>TRBJ1-1|TRBV6-5
ASSYFLPGEFAEAF
>TRBJ2-3|TRBV19
ASSIANTNTDTQY
>TRBJ2-2|TRBV5-4
ASSFRGGDGELF
>TRBJ2-1|TRBV29-1
SVGGQALYNEQF
>TRBJ2-2|TRBV7-2
ASSLGRQGGTGELF
>TRBJ2-1|TRBV15
ATSSFRQGGYNEQF
>TRBJ2-7|TRBV5-1
ASSSGGGPGSYEQY
>TRBJ2-2|TRBV20-1
SASMRNTGELF
>TRBJ1-1|TRBV27
ASSSEGGNTEAF
>TRBJ1-2|TRBV19
ASSMEDSPFRTYGYT
>TRBJ2-3|TRBV12-3/TRBV12-4
ASSLRHTDTQY
>TRBJ2-1|TRBV3-1/TRBV3-2
ASSTGTGANEQF
>TRBJ2-7|TRBV7-9
ASSPGQGPYEQY
>TRBJ2-7|TRBV7-8
ASSDRTGELYEQY
>TRBJ2-2|TRBV5-1
ASRLRTSGGAAGELF
>TRBJ2-1|TRBV9
ASSSRLADLINEQF
>TRBJ2-7|TRBV27
ASSETGISYEQY
>TRBJ1-1|TRBV14
ASSQYLGGQGRLEAF
>TRBJ2-4|TRBV6-5
ASSHTGGQNIQY
>TRBJ1-2|TRBV29-1
SVRATYPYGYT
>TRBJ2-7|TRBV27
ASSKQGVTYEQY
>TRBJ2-7|TRBV6-5
ASSGLTFYEQY
>TRBJ2-1|TRBV11-2
ASTKMGTGDNEQF
>TRBJ1-3|TRBV10-2
ASGQGMSFGNTIY